Described below is a single TCR beta chain sequence and its context. The CDR3 contains 11 residues. The germline gives CDR1 SGDLS, CDR2 YYNGEE. The V end lost 3 bases, the J end lost 6 bases, and 7 bases lay between the germline ends. The sample belongs to a study of T cell changes during pregnancy in multiple sclerosis. The data were produced by immunoSEQ multiplex PCR, yet TCRdb's version contains in-frame clones alone and is incomplete. The table records around 69,000 clones, roughly 90% of them present only once. This receptor was taken from a female donor with multiple sclerosis, enrolled in a pregnancy study. Here the sequenced sample was CD8+ T cells from peripheral blood mononuclear cells, taken before pregnancy. The rearrangement links TRBV9 to TRBJ2-7; D is ambiguous. The CDR3, as DNA: TGTGCCAGCAGCGGAGCAGGCGAGCAGTACTTC. It translates to CASSGAGEQYF.